The 2 T cell receptor beta chains below were found in one sample sequenced in a study of blood T cell repertoires in COVID-19. TCRdb keeps only in-frame clones here, not all; method: immunoSEQ multiplex PCR. The sample includes around 430,000 clones, approximately 89% of them seen just once. Sample: peripheral blood. Receptor source: a woman aged 45-60 years with COVID-19, enrolled during active disease.

The chain employs TRBV12-5 and TRBJ1-2; 10 nucleotides align to TRBD1. Germline-derived CDR1 and CDR2 are LGHNT and FRNRAP. V was pared by 6 bases and J by 4 bases, with 5 bases of the junction left unmatched. The CDR3 is made up of 14 amino acids. In nucleotides, the CDR3 is TGTGCTAGTGGGGGACAGGGGAGACGCTATGGCTACACCTTC. It codes for CASGGQGRRYGYTF.

The J gene is TRBJ1-2, the V gene TRBV4-1, with a tentative D call TRBD1 (5 bases). Trimming pared 5 bases from V and 4 bases from J, leaving 20 bases between. CDR3 length: 16 amino acids. Germline lookup yields CDR1 MGHRA and CDR2 YSYEKL. CDR3 residues: CASSGGEGQGSYGYTF. In DNA, the CDR3 is TGCGCCAGCAGCGGAGGGGAAGGTCAGGGCAGCTATGGCTACACCTTC.